This TCR beta chain was profiled in a study of Graves' ophthalmopathy and Graves' hyperthyroidism. TCR beta CDR3 regions were amplified from RNA transcripts. First-round RT-PCR with HTBI primers preceded a second-round multiplex PCR. TCRdb re-called the multiplex PCR reads through MiXCR, storing one row per CDR3 protein. Here the sample spans around 600,000 distinct CDR3 sequences, roughly 41% being singletons. Whole-study results and caveats: As the model predicted ophthalmopathy progression, it achieved a sensitivity of less than 71% and a specificity of 72% to 80%. Among thyroid clonotypes expanded above 0.001 frequency, most also appeared in blood. The 13-signature model separated ophthalmopathy from stable hyperthyroidism at roughly 88% sensitivity and about 80% specificity.

Among the exclusions were patients with other autoimmune diseases, uncontrolled infections, pregnancy or lactation. This clonotype came up many times. Its antigen is not identified. This CDR3 region has 12 residues. CDR1 is ENHRY and CDR2 is SYGVKD in the germline V gene. Trimming shortened V by 10 bases and J by 7 bases, and 13 bases separated the two germline ends. This sequence joins TRBV10-3 and TRBJ1-4; D possibly corresponds to TRBD1 (5 bases). The specimen sequenced was peripheral blood. The source is an adult man with Graves' ophthalmopathy. The CDR3 nucleotides read TGTGCCACGACAGAGAGTTTTGAAAAACTGTTTTTT. Translating it yields CATTESFEKLFF.